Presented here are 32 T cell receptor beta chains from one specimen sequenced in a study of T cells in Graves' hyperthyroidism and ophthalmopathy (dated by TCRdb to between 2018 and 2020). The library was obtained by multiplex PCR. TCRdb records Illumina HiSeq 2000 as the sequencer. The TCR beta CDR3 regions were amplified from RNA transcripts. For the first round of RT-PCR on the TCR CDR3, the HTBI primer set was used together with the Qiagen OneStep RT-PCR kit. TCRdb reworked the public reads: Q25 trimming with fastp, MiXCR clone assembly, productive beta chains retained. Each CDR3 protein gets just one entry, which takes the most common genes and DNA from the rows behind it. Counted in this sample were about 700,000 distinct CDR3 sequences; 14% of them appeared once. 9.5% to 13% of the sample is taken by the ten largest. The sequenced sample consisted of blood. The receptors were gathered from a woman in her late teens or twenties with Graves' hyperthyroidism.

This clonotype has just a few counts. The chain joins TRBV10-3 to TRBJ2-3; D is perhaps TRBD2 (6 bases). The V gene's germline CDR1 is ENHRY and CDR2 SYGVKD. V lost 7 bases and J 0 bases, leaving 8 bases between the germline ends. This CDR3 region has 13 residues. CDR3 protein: CAIKAGSTDTQYF. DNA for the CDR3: TGTGCCATCAAGGCGGGGAGCACAGATACGCAGTATTTT.

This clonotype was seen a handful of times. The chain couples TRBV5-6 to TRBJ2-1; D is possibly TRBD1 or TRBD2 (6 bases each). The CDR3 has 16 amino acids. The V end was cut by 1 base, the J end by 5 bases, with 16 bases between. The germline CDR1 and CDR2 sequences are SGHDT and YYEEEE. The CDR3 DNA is TGTGCCAGCAGCTTGTTGACGTTGGGGGGCGACAATGAGCAGTTCTTC. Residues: CASSLLTLGGDNEQFF.

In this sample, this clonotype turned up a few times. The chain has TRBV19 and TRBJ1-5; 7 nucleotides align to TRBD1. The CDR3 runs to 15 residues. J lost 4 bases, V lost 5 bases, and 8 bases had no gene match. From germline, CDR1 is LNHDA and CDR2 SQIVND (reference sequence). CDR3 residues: CASSSEDRRNQPQHF. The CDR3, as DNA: TGTGCCAGTAGTTCCGAGGACAGGCGAAATCAGCCCCAGCATTTT. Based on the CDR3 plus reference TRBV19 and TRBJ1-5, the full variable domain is DGGITQSPKYLFRKEGQNVTLSCEQNLNHDAMYWYRQDPGQGLRLIYYSQIVNDFQKGDIAEGYSVSREKKESFPLTVTSAQKNPTAFYLCASSSEDRRNQPQHFGDGTRLSIL.

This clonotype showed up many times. In DNA, the CDR3 is TGTGCCAGCAGGGACTTTCACGGCTACACCTTC. Translation: CASRDFHGYTF. The chain links TRBV3-1 to TRBJ1-2; D remains unclear. CDR3 length: 11 residues. Germline CDR1 is LGHDT and CDR2 is YNNKEL (reference sequence). Trimming took 6 bases from V and 8 from J, leaving 10 bases between them.

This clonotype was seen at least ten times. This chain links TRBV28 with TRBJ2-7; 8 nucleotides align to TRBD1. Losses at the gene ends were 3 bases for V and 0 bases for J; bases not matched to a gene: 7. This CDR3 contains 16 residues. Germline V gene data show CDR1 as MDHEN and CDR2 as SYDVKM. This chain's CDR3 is CASSLTGQGRSYEQYF. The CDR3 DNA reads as TGTGCCAGCAGTTTGACCGGACAGGGCCGCTCCTACGAGCAGTACTTC. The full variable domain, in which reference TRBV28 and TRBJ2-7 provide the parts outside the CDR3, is DVKVTQSSRYLVKRTGEKVFLECVQDMDHENMFWYRQDPGLGLRLIYFSYDVKMKEKGDIPEGYSVSREKKERFSLILESASTNQTSMYLCASSLTGQGRSYEQYFGPGTRLTVT.

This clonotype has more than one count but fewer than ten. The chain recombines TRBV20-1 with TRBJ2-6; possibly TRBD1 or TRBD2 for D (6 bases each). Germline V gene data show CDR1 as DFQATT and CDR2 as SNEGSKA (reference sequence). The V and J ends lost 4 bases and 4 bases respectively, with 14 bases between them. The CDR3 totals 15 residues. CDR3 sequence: CSATGAGSGANVLTF. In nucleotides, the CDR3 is TGCAGTGCTACGGGGGCAGGGTCCGGGGCCAACGTCCTGACTTTC.

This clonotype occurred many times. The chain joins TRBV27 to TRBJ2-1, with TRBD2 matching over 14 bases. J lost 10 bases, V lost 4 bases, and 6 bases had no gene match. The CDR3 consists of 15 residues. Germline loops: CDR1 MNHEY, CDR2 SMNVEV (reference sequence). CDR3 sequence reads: CASSSRTSGRLEQFF. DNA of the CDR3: TGTGCCAGCAGTTCCCGGACTAGCGGGAGGTTGGAGCAGTTCTTC.

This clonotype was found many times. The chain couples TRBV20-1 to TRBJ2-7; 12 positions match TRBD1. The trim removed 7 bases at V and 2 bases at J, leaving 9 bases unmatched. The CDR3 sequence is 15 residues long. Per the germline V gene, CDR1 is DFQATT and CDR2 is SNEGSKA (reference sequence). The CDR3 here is CSVSGTGGQAYEQYF. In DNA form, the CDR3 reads TGCAGTGTCAGTGGGACAGGGGGCCAAGCCTACGAGCAGTACTTC.

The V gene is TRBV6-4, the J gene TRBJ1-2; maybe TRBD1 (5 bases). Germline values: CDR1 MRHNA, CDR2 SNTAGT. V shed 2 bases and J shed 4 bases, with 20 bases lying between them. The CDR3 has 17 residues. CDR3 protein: CASSDPSGTPVGYGYTF. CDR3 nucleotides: TGTGCCAGCAGTGACCCTTCCGGGACCCCGGTGGGCTATGGCTACACCTTC.

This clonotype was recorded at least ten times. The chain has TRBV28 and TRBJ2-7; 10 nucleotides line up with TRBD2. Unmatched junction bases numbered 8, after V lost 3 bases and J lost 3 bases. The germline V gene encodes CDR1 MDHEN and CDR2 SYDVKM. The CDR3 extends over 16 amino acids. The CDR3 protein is CASSLGAGGPRYEQYF. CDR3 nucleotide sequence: TGTGCCAGCAGTTTGGGAGCGGGAGGGCCTCGCTACGAGCAGTACTTC.

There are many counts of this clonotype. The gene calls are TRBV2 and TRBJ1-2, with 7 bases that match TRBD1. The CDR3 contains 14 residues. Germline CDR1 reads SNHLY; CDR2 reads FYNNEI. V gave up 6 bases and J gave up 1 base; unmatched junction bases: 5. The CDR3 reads CASRTGSGNYGYTF. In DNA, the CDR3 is TGTGCCAGCAGGACAGGGTCGGGTAACTATGGCTACACCTTC.

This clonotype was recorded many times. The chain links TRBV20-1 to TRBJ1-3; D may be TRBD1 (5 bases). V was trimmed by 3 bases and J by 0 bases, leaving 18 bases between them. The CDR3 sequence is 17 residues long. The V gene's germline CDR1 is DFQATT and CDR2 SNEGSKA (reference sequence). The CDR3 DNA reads TGCAGTGCTAGTCAGGGATCCCTCCTCGGCTCTGGAAACACCATATATTTT. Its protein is CSASQGSLLGSGNTIYF.

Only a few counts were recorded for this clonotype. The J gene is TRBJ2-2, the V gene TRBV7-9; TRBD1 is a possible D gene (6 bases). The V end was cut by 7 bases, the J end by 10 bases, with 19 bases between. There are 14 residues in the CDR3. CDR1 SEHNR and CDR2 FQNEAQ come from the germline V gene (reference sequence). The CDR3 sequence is CASTEGGIRVELFF. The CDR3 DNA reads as TGTGCCAGCACCGAAGGGGGAATCCGGGTGGAGCTGTTTTTT.

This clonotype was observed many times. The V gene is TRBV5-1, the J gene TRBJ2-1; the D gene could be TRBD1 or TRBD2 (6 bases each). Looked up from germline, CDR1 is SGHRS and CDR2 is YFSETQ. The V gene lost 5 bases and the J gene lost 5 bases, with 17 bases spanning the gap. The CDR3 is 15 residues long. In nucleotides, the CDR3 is TGCGCCAGCAGTAATGTCAGGGGAGGTAACAATGAGCAGTTCTTC. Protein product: CASSNVRGGNNEQFF.

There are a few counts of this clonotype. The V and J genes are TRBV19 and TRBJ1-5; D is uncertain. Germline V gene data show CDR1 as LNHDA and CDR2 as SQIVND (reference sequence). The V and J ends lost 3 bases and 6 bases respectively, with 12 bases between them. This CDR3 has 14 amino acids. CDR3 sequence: CASSIPGWVQPQHF. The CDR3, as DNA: TGTGCCAGTAGTATCCCGGGCTGGGTTCAGCCCCAGCATTTT.

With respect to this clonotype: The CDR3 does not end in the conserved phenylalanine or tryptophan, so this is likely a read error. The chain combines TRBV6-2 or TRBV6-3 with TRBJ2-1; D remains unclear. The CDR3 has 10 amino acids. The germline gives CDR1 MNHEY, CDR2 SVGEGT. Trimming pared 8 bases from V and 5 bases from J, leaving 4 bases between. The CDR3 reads CASGDNEQFS. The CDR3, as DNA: TGTGCCAGCGGCGACAATGAGCAGTTCTCC.

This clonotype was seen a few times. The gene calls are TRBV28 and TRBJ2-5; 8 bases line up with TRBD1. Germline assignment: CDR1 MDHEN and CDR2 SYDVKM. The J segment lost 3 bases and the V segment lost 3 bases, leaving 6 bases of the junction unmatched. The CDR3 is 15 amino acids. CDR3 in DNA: TGTGCCAGCAGTTTTCGGCGGACAGGGAAAGAGACCCAGTACTTC. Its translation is CASSFRRTGKETQYF.

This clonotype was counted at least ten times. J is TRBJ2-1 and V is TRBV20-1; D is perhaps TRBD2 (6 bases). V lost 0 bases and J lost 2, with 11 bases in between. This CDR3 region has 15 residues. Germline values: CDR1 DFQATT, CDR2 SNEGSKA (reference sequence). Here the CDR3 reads CSARDLGGPYNEQFF. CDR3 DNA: TGCAGTGCTAGAGATCTGGGAGGACCCTACAATGAGCAGTTCTTC.

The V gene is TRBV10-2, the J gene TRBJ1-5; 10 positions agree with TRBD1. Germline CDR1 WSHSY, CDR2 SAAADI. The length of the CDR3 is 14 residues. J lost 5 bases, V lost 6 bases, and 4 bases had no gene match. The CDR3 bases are TGCGCCAGCAGACCCGGGACAGGGGATCAGCCCCAGCATTTT. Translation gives CASRPGTGDQPQHF.

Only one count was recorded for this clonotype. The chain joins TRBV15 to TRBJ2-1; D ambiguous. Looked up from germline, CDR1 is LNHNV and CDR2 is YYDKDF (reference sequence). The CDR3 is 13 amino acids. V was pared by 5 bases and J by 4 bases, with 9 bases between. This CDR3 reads CATSSQSYNEQFF. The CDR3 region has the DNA TGTGCCACCAGCTCGCAGAGTTACAATGAGCAGTTCTTC. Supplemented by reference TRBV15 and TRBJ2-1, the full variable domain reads DAMVIQNPRYQVTQFGKPVTLSCSQTLNHNVMYWYQQKSSQAPKLLFHYYDKDFNNEADTPDNFQSRRPNTSFCFLDIRSPGLGDTAMYLCATSSQSYNEQFFGPGTRLTVL.

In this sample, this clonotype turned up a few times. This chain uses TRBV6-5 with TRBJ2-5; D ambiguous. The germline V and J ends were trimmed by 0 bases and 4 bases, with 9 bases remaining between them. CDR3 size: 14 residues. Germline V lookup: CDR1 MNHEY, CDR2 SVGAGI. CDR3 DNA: TGTGCCAGCAGTTACTCGAGCCCCAGAGAGACCCAGTACTTC. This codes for CASSYSSPRETQYF.

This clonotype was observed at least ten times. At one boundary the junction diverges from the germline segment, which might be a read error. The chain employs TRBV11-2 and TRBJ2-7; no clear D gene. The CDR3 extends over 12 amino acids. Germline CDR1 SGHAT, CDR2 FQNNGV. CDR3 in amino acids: CASGFPGWEQYF. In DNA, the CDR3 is TGTGCCAGCGGCTTCCCCGGCTGGGAGCAGTACTTC.

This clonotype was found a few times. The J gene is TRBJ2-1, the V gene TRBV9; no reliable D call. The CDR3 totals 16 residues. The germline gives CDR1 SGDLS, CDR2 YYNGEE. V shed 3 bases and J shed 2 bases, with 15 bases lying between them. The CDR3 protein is CASSGTRMTPYNEQFF. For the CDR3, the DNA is TGTGCCAGCAGCGGGACCAGAATGACACCCTACAATGAGCAGTTCTTC. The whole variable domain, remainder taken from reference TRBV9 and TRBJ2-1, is DSGVTQTPKHLITATGQRVTLRCSPRSGDLSVYWYQQSLDQGLQFLIQYYNGEERAKGNILERFSAQQFPDLHSELNLSSLELGDSALYFCASSGTRMTPYNEQFFGPGTRLTVL.

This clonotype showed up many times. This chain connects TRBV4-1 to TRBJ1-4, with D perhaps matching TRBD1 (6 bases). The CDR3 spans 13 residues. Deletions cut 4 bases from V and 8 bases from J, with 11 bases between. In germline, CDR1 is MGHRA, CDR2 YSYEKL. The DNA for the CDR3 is TGCGCCAGCAGCCGGACAGAGGGAGAAAAACTGTTTTTT. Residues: CASSRTEGEKLFF.

CDR3 in amino acids: CAISRENGNEQFF. CDR3 coding DNA: TGTGCCATCAGCCGGGAAAACGGGAATGAGCAGTTCTTC. The chain recombines TRBV10-3 with TRBJ2-1, with D possibly being TRBD2 (5 bases). V lost 6 bases, J lost 7 bases, and 13 bases lay in between. Looked up from germline, CDR1 is ENHRY and CDR2 is SYGVKD. The CDR3 covers 13 residues.

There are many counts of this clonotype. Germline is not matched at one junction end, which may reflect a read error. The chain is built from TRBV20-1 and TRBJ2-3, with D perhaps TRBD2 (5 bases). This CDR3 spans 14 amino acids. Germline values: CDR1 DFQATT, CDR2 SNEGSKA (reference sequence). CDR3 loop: CSAEAEASRDTQYF. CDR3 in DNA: TGCAGTGCTGAGGCGGAGGCTAGCAGAGATACGCAGTATTTT.

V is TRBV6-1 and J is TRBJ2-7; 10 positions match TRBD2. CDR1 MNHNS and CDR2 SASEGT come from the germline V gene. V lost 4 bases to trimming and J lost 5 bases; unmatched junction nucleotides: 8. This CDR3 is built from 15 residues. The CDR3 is CASSVASGSIDEQYF. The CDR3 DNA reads TGTGCCAGCAGTGTTGCTAGCGGGAGTATCGACGAGCAGTACTTC.

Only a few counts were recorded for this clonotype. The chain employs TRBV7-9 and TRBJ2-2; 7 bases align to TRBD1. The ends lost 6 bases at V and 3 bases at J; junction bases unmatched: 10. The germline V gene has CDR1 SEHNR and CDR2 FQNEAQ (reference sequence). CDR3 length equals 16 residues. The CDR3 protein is CASSQRDSRDTGELFF. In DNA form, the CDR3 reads TGTGCCAGCAGTCAAAGGGACAGTAGAGACACCGGGGAGCTGTTTTTT.

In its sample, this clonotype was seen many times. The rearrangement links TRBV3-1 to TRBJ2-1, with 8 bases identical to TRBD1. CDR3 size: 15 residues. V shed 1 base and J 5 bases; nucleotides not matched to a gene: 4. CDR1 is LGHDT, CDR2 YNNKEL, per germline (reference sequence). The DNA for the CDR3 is TGTGCCAGCAGCCAAGGGACAGGGCTAAACAATGAGCAGTTCTTC. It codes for CASSQGTGLNNEQFF.

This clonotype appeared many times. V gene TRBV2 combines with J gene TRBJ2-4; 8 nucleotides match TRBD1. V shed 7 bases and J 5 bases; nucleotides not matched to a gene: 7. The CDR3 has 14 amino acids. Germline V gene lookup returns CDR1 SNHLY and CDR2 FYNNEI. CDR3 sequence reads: CASNSDRVQNIQYF. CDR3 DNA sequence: TGTGCCAGCAACTCGGACAGGGTACAAAACATTCAGTACTTC.

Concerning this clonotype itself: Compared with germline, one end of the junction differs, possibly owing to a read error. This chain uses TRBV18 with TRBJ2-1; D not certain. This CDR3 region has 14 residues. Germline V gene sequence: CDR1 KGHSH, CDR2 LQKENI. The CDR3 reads CASLPLGTYNEQFF. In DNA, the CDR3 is TGTGCCAGCTTACCACTTGGAACCTACAATGAGCAGTTCTTC.

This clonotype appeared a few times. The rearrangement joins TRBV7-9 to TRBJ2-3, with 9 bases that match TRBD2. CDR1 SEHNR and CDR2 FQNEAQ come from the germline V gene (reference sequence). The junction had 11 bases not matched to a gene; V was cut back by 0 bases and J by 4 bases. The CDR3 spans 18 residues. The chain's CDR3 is CASSLATVAGERADTQYF. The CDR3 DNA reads TGTGCCAGCAGCTTAGCGACCGTAGCGGGAGAGAGGGCAGATACGCAGTATTTT.